This is a list of T cell receptor beta chains from one sample in a study of T cell responses to AZD1222 COVID-19 vaccine. Clones were read by immunoSEQ multiplex PCR, and TCRdb kept only the in-frame ones, dropping some. This sample has under 150,000 clones, with approximately 90% found just once. Sequences were derived from peripheral blood, sampled on day 0 of AZD1222 vaccination. These receptors were collected from an adult in good health. The CDR3 runs from the conserved cysteine through the conserved F or W. Each record gives: V gene, J gene, CDR3 protein.

TRBV4-2	TRBJ2-2	CASSQVGTTTNTGELFF
TRBV10-3	TRBJ2-1	CAITPDRDRVIYSSYNEQFF
TRBV3-1/TRBV3-2	TRBJ2-7	CASSPDTGTRLYEQYF
TRBV5-1	TRBJ2-1	CASSRVTQSNEQFF
TRBV7-2	TRBJ1-5	CASSSWTGATDQPQHF
TRBV3-1/TRBV3-2	TRBJ2-5	CASSQGRGRKTQYF
TRBV18	TRBJ2-1	CASSPASGGEGEQFF
TRBV12-3/TRBV12-4	TRBJ1-2	CASSPGQSYGYTF
TRBV24-1	TRBJ1-5	CATSDSRGQGVGQPQHF
TRBV6-5	TRBJ2-7	CASRPGQGAVYEQYF
TRBV19	TRBJ1-5	CASSIGGVPFGNQPQHF
TRBV3-1/TRBV3-2	TRBJ1-2	CASSKGTVSNYGYTF
TRBV11-2	TRBJ2-4	CASSSGLAGAAKNIQYF
TRBV11-2	TRBJ1-6	CASSLFSSYNSPLHF
TRBV10-3	TRBJ1-2	CATDQGLHYGYTF
TRBV7-9	TRBJ1-2	CASSLAGGGYTF
TRBV28	TRBJ1-4	CASSAPGQGGEKLFF
TRBV5-1	TRBJ2-4	CASSSETMEGIQYF
TRBV18	TRBJ1-4	CASSPPSFAREKLFF
TRBV2	TRBJ1-2	CASSRGQGDYGYTF
TRBV6-4	TRBJ2-1	CASREGPELGEQFF
TRBV10-1	TRBJ1-1	CASSSAELPGQGPLRRTEAFF